This TCR beta chain was captured by sequencing in a study of radiotherapy plus CTLA-4 blockade in lung cancer. Study observations and caveats: Reports identified early blood T cell clone dynamics, with interferon-beta, as the best response predictor. Blood-borne expansion of tumor-derived TCR clones followed radiotherapy plus ipilimumab.

Lung cancer patients with chemo-refractory metastatic non-small-cell disease were given focal radiation plus CTLA-4 blockade with ipilimumab. This clone was detected only once. Its cognate antigen is unknown. The V gene's germline CDR1 is MNHEY and CDR2 SMNVEV (reference sequence). The CDR3 runs 18 residues. The V gene end was trimmed by 3 bases and the J gene end by 1 base; junction bases not matched to a gene: 6. Generated by immunoSEQ multiplex PCR, the TCRdb table keeps only in-frame clones and is missing some. The table records around 72,000 clones, roughly 80% of them present only once. The material was peripheral blood, obtained from a patient treated with radiotherapy plus ipilimumab. This TCR derives from a human donor with non-small cell lung cancer who had a complete response to radiotherapy plus ipilimumab. This chain links TRBV27 with TRBJ2-3, with 14 bases matching TRBD2. CDR3 in amino acids: CASSFTGLAGGRTDTQYF. The CDR3 nucleotides are TGTGCCAGCAGTTTTACCGGACTAGCGGGGGGACGCACAGATACGCAGTATTTT.